This is a list of T cell receptor beta chains from one sample in a study of CD8 T cells in ankylosing spondylitis. TCRdb re-called the 5' RACE reads through MiXCR, storing one row per CDR3 protein. The table has under 300,000 distinct CDR3 sequences, around 10% seen once; the top ten hold 5.5% to 8%. Sequencing used blood, either unsorted or a sorted T cell fraction (not recorded which). Every receptor here comes from a male donor with ankylosing spondylitis or in good health (not recorded which). The conserved cysteine and the conserved F or W are not part of the CDR3 here.

J	V	CDR3
TRBJ2-1	TRBV5-1	ASSFDTVRNNEQF
TRBJ2-1	TRBV29-1	SVELVLGYEQF
TRBJ2-1	TRBV7-9	ASSAGMGEQF
TRBJ1-2	TRBV5-1	ASSLGLREGYT
TRBJ2-3	TRBV4-2	ASSQDPYTDTQY
TRBJ1-2	TRBV12-3/TRBV12-4	ASSFNFGGDGYT
TRBJ1-1	TRBV5-1	ASRRDSQNTEAF
TRBJ2-7	TRBV5-1	ASSPQRGESYEQY
TRBJ2-1	TRBV4-1	ASSQDSGMSSQF
TRBJ2-3	TRBV18	ASSPGSGTDTQY
TRBJ1-2	TRBV20-1	SASRGYLQGYT
TRBJ2-7	TRBV11-2	ASSLERGYEQY
TRBJ2-3	TRBV10-3	AISEGIRDTQY
TRBJ1-2	TRBV25-1	ASSENRFGYT
TRBJ2-3	TRBV5-1	ASSSSGGTQY
TRBJ1-2	TRBV29-1	SGVTGYGYT
TRBJ2-1	TRBV4-1	ASSPGTSGGAGYNEQF
TRBJ1-1	TRBV27	ASSLGTGQLNTEAF
TRBJ1-1	TRBV5-4	ASSPGQVAEAF
TRBJ2-7	TRBV11-2	ASSLIAAYEQY
TRBJ2-3	TRBV29-1	SVVVGARGTDTQY
TRBJ2-7	TRBV9	ASSEGSGTSYEQY
TRBJ1-1	TRBV12-3/TRBV12-4	ASSSRDRTRNTEAF
TRBJ1-2	TRBV15	ATSRVSGYGYT
TRBJ2-5	TRBV5-1	ASSPGTGAFQETQY
TRBJ1-3	TRBV5-1	ASRPDAGGNGNTIY
TRBJ1-1	TRBV5-1	ASSLYLNTEAF
TRBJ2-1	TRBV7-9	ASSLEGPHEQF
TRBJ2-1	TRBV5-1	ASSLQRATYNEQF
TRBJ2-3	TRBV3-1	ASSQDGGRGVLTDTQY
TRBJ1-5	TRBV10-3	AISATTASNQPQH
TRBJ1-1	TRBV15	ATKSLKSVGNTEAF
TRBJ1-1	TRBV25-1	ASSDQGAWTEAF
TRBJ2-1	TRBV15	ATSRVLGSNEQF
TRBJ1-5	TRBV27	ASSRDRIGVSQH
TRBJ2-1	TRBV7-2	ASSGRSSYNEQF
TRBJ2-1	TRBV7-2	ASSPEGASEQF
TRBJ2-3	TRBV7-2	ASSLGGAQDTQY
TRBJ2-7	TRBV12-3/TRBV12-4	ASSFGGGEQY
TRBJ1-2	TRBV15	ATSREYGLNYGYT
TRBJ2-3	TRBV5-1	ASSLVVGTGADTQY
TRBJ2-1	TRBV20-1	SATPGLEINEQF
TRBJ1-3	TRBV7-6	ASSFRLGGRAGNTIY
TRBJ2-7	TRBV2	ASSVQGHYEQY
TRBJ1-5	TRBV7-9	ASSLGDGWPQH
TRBJ2-1	TRBV5-1	ASSLGGTSGHNEQF
TRBJ1-4	TRBV6-5	ASSYRGTGPEKLF
TRBJ2-7	TRBV10-1	ASSEGGVGTYEQY
TRBJ2-2	TRBV6-5	ASSYSVWGTGELF
TRBJ2-1	TRBV5-1	ASSLGANNEQF
TRBJ2-3	TRBV10-1	ASSVGSSNTQY
TRBJ2-3	TRBV7-2	ASSSIREGRGTDTQY